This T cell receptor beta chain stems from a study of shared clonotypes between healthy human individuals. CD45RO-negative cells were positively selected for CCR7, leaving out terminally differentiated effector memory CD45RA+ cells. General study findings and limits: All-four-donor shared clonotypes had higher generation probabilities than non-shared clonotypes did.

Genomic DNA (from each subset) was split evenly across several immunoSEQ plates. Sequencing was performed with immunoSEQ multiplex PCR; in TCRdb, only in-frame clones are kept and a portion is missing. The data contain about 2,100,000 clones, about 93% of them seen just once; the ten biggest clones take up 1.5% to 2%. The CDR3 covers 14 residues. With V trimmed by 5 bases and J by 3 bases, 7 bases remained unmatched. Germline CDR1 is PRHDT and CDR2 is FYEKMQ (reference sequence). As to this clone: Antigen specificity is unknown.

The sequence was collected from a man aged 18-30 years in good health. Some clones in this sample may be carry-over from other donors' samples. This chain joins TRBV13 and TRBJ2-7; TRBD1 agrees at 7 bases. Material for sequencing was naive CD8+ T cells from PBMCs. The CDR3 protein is CASSLGQEYYEQYF. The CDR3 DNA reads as TGTGCCAGCAGCCTTGGACAGGAGTACTACGAGCAGTACTTC.